The rows below give T cell receptor beta chains drawn from one sample of a study of identical twins. TCRdb itself ran the 5' RACE reads through MiXCR, one entry per CDR3 protein. The sample contains 1,800,000 or so distinct CDR3 sequences, 25% to 35% of which appear only once. Sequenced sample: cord blood. Every receptor here comes from a newborn girl in good health. CDR3s include the opening cysteine and the closing phenylalanine or tryptophan. D genes are given only for firm matches. Not all rows give a size; the values are once, few, many and, for expanded clones, a class.

v_gene: TRBV6-1; j_gene: TRBJ2-1; d_gene: TRBD2; abundance: NA; CDR3aa: CASSEVRLAGGLYNEQFF; CDR3nt: TGTGCCAGCAGTGAGGTACGGCTAGCGGGGGGCCTCTACAATGAGCAGTTCTTC
v_gene: TRBV11-2; j_gene: TRBJ1-2; d_gene: NA; abundance: few; CDR3aa: CASSLLSGTTGGYTF; CDR3nt: TGTGCCAGCAGCTTATTATCAGGGACGACTGGTGGCTACACCTTC
v_gene: TRBV30; j_gene: TRBJ2-1; d_gene: NA; abundance: NA; CDR3aa: CAWTQYNEQFF; CDR3nt: TGTGCCTGGACCCAGTACAATGAGCAGTTCTTC
v_gene: TRBV20-1; j_gene: TRBJ2-7; d_gene: NA; abundance: once; CDR3aa: CSAKRGGAYEQYF; CDR3nt: TGCAGTGCTAAGAGGGGGGGGGCCTACGAGCAGTACTTC
v_gene: TRBV5-1; j_gene: TRBJ1-2; d_gene: NA; abundance: many; CDR3aa: CASSLVHSNYGYTF; CDR3nt: TGCGCCAGCAGCTTGGTTCACTCTAACTATGGCTACACCTTC
v_gene: TRBV29-1; j_gene: TRBJ1-2; d_gene: NA; abundance: few; CDR3aa: CSVLQGINYGYTF; CDR3nt: TGCAGCGTTTTACAGGGAATCAACTATGGCTACACCTTC
v_gene: TRBV11-1; j_gene: TRBJ2-3; d_gene: TRBD2; abundance: few; CDR3aa: CASSLEWAGGTDTQYF; CDR3nt: TGTGCCAGCAGCTTAGAATGGGCGGGGGGTACAGATACGCAGTATTTT
v_gene: TRBV5-1; j_gene: TRBJ2-5; d_gene: TRBD2; abundance: NA; CDR3aa: CASSLRLAGPGETQYF; CDR3nt: TGCGCCAGCAGCTTGAGGCTAGCGGGGCCAGGAGAGACCCAGTACTTC
v_gene: TRBV5-1; j_gene: TRBJ2-7; d_gene: TRBD2; abundance: NA; CDR3aa: CASSGRLAGHLSSYEQYF; CDR3nt: TGCGCCAGCAGCGGTAGACTAGCGGGCCACTTGAGCTCCTACGAGCAGTACTTC
v_gene: TRBV3-1; j_gene: TRBJ1-4; d_gene: TRBD1; abundance: NA; CDR3aa: CASSQQGTANEKLFF; CDR3nt: TGTGCCAGCAGCCAACAGGGGACAGCTAATGAAAAACTGTTTTTT
v_gene: TRBV4-2; j_gene: TRBJ2-2; d_gene: TRBD2; abundance: NA; CDR3aa: CASSGTSGGPGELFF; CDR3nt: TGTGCCAGCAGCGGGACTAGCGGGGGGCCGGGGGAGCTGTTTTTT
v_gene: TRBV28; j_gene: TRBJ2-6; d_gene: NA; abundance: few; CDR3aa: CASSPHSLTGANVLTF; CDR3nt: TGTGCCAGCAGTCCTCACAGCCTTACTGGGGCCAACGTCCTGACTTTC
v_gene: TRBV12-3/TRBV12-4; j_gene: TRBJ2-1; d_gene: TRBD2; abundance: NA; CDR3aa: CASSLRLAGGWNEQFF; CDR3nt: TGTGCCAGCAGTCTCAGACTAGCGGGAGGATGGAATGAGCAGTTCTTC
v_gene: TRBV9; j_gene: TRBJ2-1; d_gene: TRBD2; abundance: NA; CDR3aa: CASSPGLAGHLSLEFF; CDR3nt: TGTGCCAGCAGCCCAGGACTAGCGGGGCATTTGTCCTTAGAGTTCTTC
v_gene: TRBV28; j_gene: TRBJ1-2; d_gene: NA; abundance: NA; CDR3aa: CASSPSFLYGYTF; CDR3nt: TGTGCCAGCAGTCCTTCTTTCCTCTATGGCTACACCTTC